This T cell receptor (beta chain) appears in the sequencing data of a study of beta chain features in type 1 diabetes. Study conclusions and caveats: The study found moderately but significantly shorter TCRB CDR3s in all four CD4+ subsets of Type 1 diabetes patients.

This clone has a single count. Its antigen is undetermined. CDR3 length equals 14 residues. Per the germline V gene, CDR1 is SGHTA and CDR2 is FQGNSA. V was clipped by 5 bases and J by 5 bases, with 15 bases between them. Expressed TCRB transcripts were sequenced, since all the RNA that had been isolated was reverse transcribed. Measured with immunoSEQ multiplex PCR; TCRdb has only the in-frame clones, and not every one. The sample has 500,000 to 650,000 clones, roughly 12% seen once. This chain joins TRBV7-2 and TRBJ2-5; D ambiguous. The receptor was derived from a man aged 25 to 40 with type 1 diabetes. What was sequenced was naive CD4+ T cells from blood. This chain's CDR3 is CASSTAARLETQYF. In DNA, the CDR3 is TGTGCCAGCAGCACGGCGGCCAGGTTGGAGACCCAGTACTTC.